Sequencing of this TCR beta chain was carried out in a study of beta chain features in type 1 diabetes (dated 2018 in TCRdb). For the study in its entirety: Mean age, gender distribution, total cell number and subset yield did not differ between patients and healthy donors. Across all samples, almost 110 million sorted cells were examined, and cell number per subset correlated strongly with RNA yield. In the study, recently diagnosed type 1 diabetes patients and matched healthy donors were compared on the TCRB repertoires of their sorted circulating CD4+ T cell subsets. Regulatory and stem cell-like memory subsets were isolated from only 8 patients and about eight healthy donors, whereas naive and central memory subsets came from all 30 or so donors.

Here is what the overall study found, with its caveats: At VDJ recombination sites, type 1 diabetes patients had fewer insertions and more deleted nucleotides, which implies abnormalities in thymic rearrangement. Because cDNA was sequenced instead of genomic DNA, highly expressing activated cells could be over-represented, though the groups showed no difference in activation or CD3 levels. Because the HLA sub-analyses included only small numbers of individuals, any influence of HLA type on TCRB rearrangement was left unresolved. In all four CD4+ subsets, TCRB CDR3 length was moderately but significantly shorter in type 1 diabetes patients. Naive, central memory and regulatory TCRB repertoires appeared to be more similar among patients than among healthy donors. PCR may preferentially amplify shorter templates, but because patient and control samples were amplified and corrected together, any resulting skew would affect both groups equally.

The High Capacity cDNA Reverse Transcription Kit was used to reverse transcribe all of the isolated RNA, meaning that expressed TCRB transcripts were what got sequenced. Deep immunoSEQ sequencing was performed on naive, central memory and regulatory T cell samples, with an average of around 3.4 million total reads per sample. After sorted cells were lysed in RLT buffer, RNA was extracted with DNase-treated RNeasy Micro or Mini kits, with the choice depending on cell number. Each cell subset was processed on its own to prevent cross-contamination, while patient and healthy donor samples were processed together. Using the immunoSEQ multiplex PCR, TCRB sequences were amplified from cDNA into 87-bp fragments spanning the CDR3 region. Amplicons were sequenced on the Illumina HiSeq platform. Concerning the study's data processing: PCR bias was computationally corrected using synthetic template baselines, reads within Hamming distance 2 were collapsed, and singletons that could not be merged were discarded. Reads were aligned against IMGT so that V, D and J genes, CDR3 length and insertions or deletions at six rearrangement sites could be assigned. Within each subset, clonotype counts were normalized to sorted cell number, and only after that were true diversity and Gini coefficients computed with the tcR R package. The overlap coefficient, calculated on TCRB nucleotide sequences, was used to measure repertoire sharing. Out-of-frame TCRB sequences from naive cells were analyzed to stand in for the pre-selection repertoire. Drawn from immuneACCESS, this table holds only the in-frame rearrangements with V and J called that TCRdb kept. Clones are partly lost; checked studies trace under half to an unresolved V gene and leave the rest unexplained. D and trimming come from the DNA, and the V and J calls and clone size come from that table. This sample is represented by 330,000 or so clones; about 19% of them were singletons. Together, the top ten hold roughly 0.045% of the sample.

Concerning this clone itself: What this receptor recognizes is not known. Within one base of it there is no much larger clone, and no base qualities were kept.

A single peripheral blood draw of approximately 110 mL on average was collected from each donor into heparinised tubes. A BD FACSAria II was used to sort naive, central memory, regulatory and stem cell-like memory CD4+ T cells with a panel that included CD45RO, CCR7, CD25, CD127, CD95 and CD27. A purity above 98% was achieved for all sorted populations. Right away, PBMCs were isolated by Lymphoprep density gradient centrifugation and were stained directly, with no culture step. So that batch effects would be minimized, each experiment stained and sorted samples in pairs, pairing one healthy donor with one patient. Sample: naive CD4+ T cells from blood. What the cell subset or site label conveys for this sample: true naive CD4+ T cells. This sequence was found in a woman between 18 and 29 years old in good health.

The DNA is as follows: TGTGCCAGTAGTATTAGTAGCAGATTAGCCAAAAACATTCAGTACTTC. This codes for CASSISSRLAKNIQYF. The chain couples TRBV19 to TRBJ2-4, with the D gene call left open. Trimming removed 3 bases from V and 0 bases from J, leaving 12 bases between the germline ends. The CDR3, cysteine through phenylalanine, is 16 amino acids long. Only the CDR3 portion is preserved as DNA: 48 bases, with reading frame beginning at the first base. The germline V gene encodes CDR1 LNHDA and CDR2 SQIVND (reference sequence).